The present T cell receptor beta chain was sequenced within a study of graft-versus-host responses after intestinal transplantation (dated by TCRdb to about 2021). A note on the overall study: The transplants that recipients got were multivisceral, liver-intestinal, or isolated intestinal. Every recipient was given anti-thymocyte globulin induction, followed by roughly 3 years of maintenance tacrolimus and steroids. After intestinal transplantation, graft-versus-host and host-versus-graft alloreactive T cell clones in the graft, circulation and bone marrow were tracked using bulk TCR-beta CDR3 sequencing. Alloreactive clones were identified by sequencing pre-transplant mixed lymphocyte reaction products and comparing these products with unstimulated pre-transplant donor and recipient T cells. The cohort enrolled about two dozen intestinal transplant recipients, one of whom was a retransplant, and 3 patients without pretransplant specimens were excluded. Donor T cell macrochimerism was defined as a peak of at least 4% donor T cells among recipient peripheral blood mononuclear cells. Rather than being sequenced by the commercial service, samples from a few later patients were sequenced in-house on an Illumina MiSeq and processed with MiXCR.

This clone was recorded once. The antigen it binds to is not known. No base-level quality is on record; no much larger clone is a single base apart. Receptor libraries were prepared by the immunoSEQ multiplex PCR assay. For most patients, genomic DNA was isolated with the Qiagen DNeasy Blood and Tissue Kit and shipped frozen to Adaptive Biotechnologies for TCR sequencing. High-throughput TCR-beta CDR3 sequencing of genomic DNA from most patients was performed by Adaptive Biotechnologies. In the paper's pipeline: Adaptive's ImmunoSEQ software was the source of the TCR sequencing data for 18 patients, while a few other patients were processed with MiXCR and VDJtools. CD4 versus CD8 sorting errors were corrected by removing sequences found in both subsets at a frequency ratio below 5:1. CDR3 nucleotide sequences shared between donor and recipient were removed because their origin could not be assigned. Alloreactive clones required at least 2-fold expansion over unstimulated cells and minimum CFSE-low frequency of 0.002% (template counts) or 0.001% (read counts). A clone was considered mappable if detected in the sequenced pre-transplant spleen, lymph node, or MLR CFSE-low populations of the donor or recipient. The cumulative frequency of alloreactive clones was calculated as a percentage of all sequences, weighted by copy number. The table was pulled from immuneACCESS by TCRdb, which kept in-frame rearrangements only. Such tables lose some clones; where checked, under half of the loss comes from unresolved V genes, and the rest has no known cause. That table is the source of V, J and clone size, and D and trimming were worked out from the DNA. The sample table holds approximately 70,000 clones, of which about 80% were seen once. The ten largest account for roughly 0.4% of the sample.

Per the publication, the time point label means: cells obtained before transplantation from donor or recipient. CD3+CD4+ and CD3+CD8+ populations were FACS-sorted from unstimulated pre-transplant donor and recipient cells taken from spleen or lymph nodes. Spanning cysteine to phenylalanine, the CDR3 consists of 12 amino acids. Kept here is only the CDR3 DNA, which spans 36 bases and is read in frame from base 1. The germline V gene provides CDR1 SGHAT and CDR2 FQNNGV. V was cut back by 5 bases and J by 5 bases, leaving a gap of 9 bases between them. Summary of the overall study and its limitations: Peak levels of circulating GvH clones were associated with declines in HvG clones early after transplant. GvH clones were detected in recipient bone marrow, and some of these GvH clones were observed earlier in ileal mucosa or blood, consistent with an intestinal mucosal origin. Patients with donor T cell macrochimerism had high GvH to HvG T cell clonal ratios in their allografts. Conclusions were limited by the relatively low number and heterogeneity of intestinal transplant patients.

The sequence was obtained from a human donor who was the organ donor for an intestinal transplant. This material consisted of unstimulated CD4+ T cells sorted from spleen or lymph node cells, taken before transplant. This chain is built from TRBV11-2 and TRBJ1-1, with no reliable assignment of the D segment. The base sequence is TGTGCCAGCAGCCCCGGGGTAACTGAAGCTTTCTTT. It codes for CASSPGVTEAFF.